This T cell receptor beta chain was identified in a study of OX40 agonist ivuxolimab in advanced cancers. The CDR3 runs to 14 residues. Trimming left V 5 bases short and J 0 bases short, with 11 bases between. Germline V gives CDR1 SGHRS, CDR2 YFSETQ. Using immunoSEQ multiplex PCR, the repertoire was profiled, and TCRdb retains in-frame clones only, with some absent. This table has under 50,000 clones, over 60% appearing once. The chain links TRBV5-1 to TRBJ1-1; D may be TRBD1 (6 bases). The specimen comprised CD4+ or CD8+ T cells sorted from blood, sampled in a trial of the OX40 agonist ivuxolimab. The receptor was isolated from an adult with an advanced solid tumor such as melanoma, head and neck, liver or kidney cancer. CDR3 nucleotides: TGCGCCAGCAGTGATGGACAGATGAACACTGAAGCTTTCTTT. It codes for CASSDGQMNTEAFF.